This TCR beta chain derives from a study of cytomegalovirus exposure and HLA in healthy donors. CDR1 and CDR2 from the germline V gene are LNHDA and SQIVND (reference sequence). The ends lost 0 bases at V and 4 bases at J; junction bases unmatched: 8. This CDR3 comprises 16 residues. PCR involved 60 Vbeta and 13 Jbeta primers. TCRdb's copy holds only in-frame clones and misses some; the assay was immunoSEQ multiplex PCR. Here the sample spans about 80,000 clones, more than 50% being singletons. The clonotype comes from a male donor in good health and CMV-seropositive. The gene calls are TRBV19 and TRBJ1-1, with 7 bases identical to TRBD1. The sample taken for sequencing was PBMCs. The CDR3 protein is CASSIDDTGVGTEAFF. In DNA form, the CDR3 reads TGTGCCAGTAGTATAGATGACACAGGGGTGGGCACTGAAGCTTTCTTT.